Detailed here is one T cell receptor beta chain. As yet, its antigen is unknown. This sample stems from a study of T cell responses to AZD1222 COVID-19 vaccine. The study's findings and limits: Only a handful of AZD1222 recipients were seropositive at baseline. Unmutated variant regions are reportedly the target of nearly half of TCRs that are spike-specific.

Assay: immunoSEQ multiplex PCR; the TCRdb copy retains only in-frame clones and omits some. The table shows 150,000 to 200,000 clones, with roughly 90% occurring only once. The germline V and J ends were trimmed by 1 base and 2 bases, with 13 bases remaining between them. The CDR3 consists of 16 residues. The V gene's germline CDR1 is MGHRA and CDR2 YSYEKL. The clonotype originates from an adult who received the AZD1222 COVID-19 vaccine. The material was peripheral blood, obtained 28 days after the second AZD1222 dose. The chain has TRBV4-1 and TRBJ2-3; maybe TRBD2 (5 bases). The DNA of the CDR3 is TGCGCCAGCAGCCAAGGAGGGCTACCTCTCACAGATACGCAGTATTTT. Translation gives CASSQGGLPLTDTQYF.